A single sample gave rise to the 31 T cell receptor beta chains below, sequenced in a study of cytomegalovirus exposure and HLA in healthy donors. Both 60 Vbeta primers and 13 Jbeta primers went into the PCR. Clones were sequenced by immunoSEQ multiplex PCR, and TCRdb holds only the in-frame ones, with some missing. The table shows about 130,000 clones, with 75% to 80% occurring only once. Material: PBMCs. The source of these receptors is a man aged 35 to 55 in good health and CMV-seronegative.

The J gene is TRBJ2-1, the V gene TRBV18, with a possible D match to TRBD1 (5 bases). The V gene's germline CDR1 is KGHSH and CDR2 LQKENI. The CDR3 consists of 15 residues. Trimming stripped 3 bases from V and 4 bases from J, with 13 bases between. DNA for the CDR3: TGTGCCAGCTCACCGCAGGACACCTTATACAATGAGCAGTTCTTC. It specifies CASSPQDTLYNEQFF.

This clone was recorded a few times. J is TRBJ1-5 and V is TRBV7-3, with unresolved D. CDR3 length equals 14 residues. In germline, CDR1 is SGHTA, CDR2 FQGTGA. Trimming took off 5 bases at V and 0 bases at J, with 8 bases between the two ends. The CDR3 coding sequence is TGTGCCAGCAGCCCTGGCTCTAGCAATCAGCCCCAGCATTTT. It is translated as CASSPGSSNQPQHF.

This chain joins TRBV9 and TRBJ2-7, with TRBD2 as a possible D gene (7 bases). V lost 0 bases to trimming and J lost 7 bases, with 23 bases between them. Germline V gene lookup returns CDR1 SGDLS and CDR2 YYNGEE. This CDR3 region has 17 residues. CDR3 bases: TGTGCCAGCAGCGTAGCCTACGGCGAGAGGGGGGGCAGGGAGCAGTACTTC. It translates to CASSVAYGERGGREQYF.

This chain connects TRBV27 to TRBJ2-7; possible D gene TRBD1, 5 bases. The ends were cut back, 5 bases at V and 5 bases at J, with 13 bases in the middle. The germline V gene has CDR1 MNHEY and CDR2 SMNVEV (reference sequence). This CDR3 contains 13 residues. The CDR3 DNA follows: TGTGCCAGCAGTGGGCAGGGTCTCGACGAGCAGTACTTC. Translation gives CASSGQGLDEQYF.

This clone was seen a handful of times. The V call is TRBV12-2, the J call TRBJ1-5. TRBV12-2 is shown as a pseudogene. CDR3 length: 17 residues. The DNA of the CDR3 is TGTGCAAGTCGCTCCGGGACTGGGACCACAGGCCATCAGCCCCAGCATTTT. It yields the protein CASRSGTGTTGHQPQHF.

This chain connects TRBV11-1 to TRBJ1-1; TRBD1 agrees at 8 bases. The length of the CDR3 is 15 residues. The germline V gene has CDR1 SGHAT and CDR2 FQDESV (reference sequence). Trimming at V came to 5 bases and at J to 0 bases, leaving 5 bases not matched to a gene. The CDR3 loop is CASSPGQGLNTEAFF. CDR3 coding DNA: TGTGCCAGCAGCCCCGGACAGGGATTGAACACTGAAGCTTTCTTT.

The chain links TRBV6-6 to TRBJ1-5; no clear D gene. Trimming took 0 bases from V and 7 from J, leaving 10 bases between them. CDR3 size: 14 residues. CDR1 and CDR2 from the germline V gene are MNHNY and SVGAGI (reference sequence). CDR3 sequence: CASSYSAPGQPQHF. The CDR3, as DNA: TGTGCCAGCAGTTACTCGGCTCCCGGGCAGCCCCAGCATTTT.

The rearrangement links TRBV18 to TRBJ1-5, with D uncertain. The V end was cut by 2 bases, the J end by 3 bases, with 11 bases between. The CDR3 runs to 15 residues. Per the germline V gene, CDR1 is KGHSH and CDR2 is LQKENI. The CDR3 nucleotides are TGTGCCAGCTCACCAGGGCCTAGCGACAATCAGCCCCAGCATTTT. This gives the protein CASSPGPSDNQPQHF.

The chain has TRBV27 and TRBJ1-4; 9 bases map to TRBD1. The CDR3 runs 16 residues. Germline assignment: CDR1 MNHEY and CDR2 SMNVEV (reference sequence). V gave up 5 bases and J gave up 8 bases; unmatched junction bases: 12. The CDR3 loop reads CASSTRMTGGSEKLFF. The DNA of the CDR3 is TGTGCCAGCAGTACCCGCATGACAGGGGGAAGCGAAAAACTGTTTTTT.

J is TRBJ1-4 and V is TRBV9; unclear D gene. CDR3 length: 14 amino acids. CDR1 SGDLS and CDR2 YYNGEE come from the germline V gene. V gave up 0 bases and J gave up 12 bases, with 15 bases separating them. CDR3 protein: CASSVDGIRVELFF. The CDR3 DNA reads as TGTGCCAGCAGCGTAGATGGCATCCGGGTTGAACTGTTTTTT.

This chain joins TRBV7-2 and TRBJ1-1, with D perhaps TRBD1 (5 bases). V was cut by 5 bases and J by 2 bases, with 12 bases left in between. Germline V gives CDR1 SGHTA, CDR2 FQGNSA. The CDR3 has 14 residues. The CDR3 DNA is TGTGCCAGCAGCCCCGGACACCCTAACACTGAAGCTTTCTTT. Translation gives CASSPGHPNTEAFF. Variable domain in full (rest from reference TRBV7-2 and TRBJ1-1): GAGVSQSPSNKVTEKGKDVELRCDPISGHTALYWYRQSLGQGLEFLIYFQGNSAPDKSGLPSDRFSAERTGGSVSTLTIQRTQQEDSAVYLCASSPGHPNTEAFFGQGTRLTVV.

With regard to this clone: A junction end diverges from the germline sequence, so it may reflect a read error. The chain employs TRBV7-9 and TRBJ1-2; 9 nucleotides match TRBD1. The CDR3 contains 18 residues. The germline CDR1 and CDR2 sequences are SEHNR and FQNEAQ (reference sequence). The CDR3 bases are TGTTCCAGCAGCCCCTTAGGGGGACAGGGCTTCGGTCGTAGAGGCTACACCTTC. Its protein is CSSSPLGGQGFGRRGYTF.

CDR3 in DNA: TGTGCCAGCAGCCGACAGCCGAACACTGAAGCTTTCTTT. Residues: CASSRQPNTEAFF. This chain joins TRBV7-2 and TRBJ1-1; D is perhaps TRBD1 (5 bases). Deletions cut 5 bases from V and 1 base from J, with 8 bases between. This CDR3 comprises 13 residues. The germline V gene has CDR1 SGHTA and CDR2 FQGNSA.

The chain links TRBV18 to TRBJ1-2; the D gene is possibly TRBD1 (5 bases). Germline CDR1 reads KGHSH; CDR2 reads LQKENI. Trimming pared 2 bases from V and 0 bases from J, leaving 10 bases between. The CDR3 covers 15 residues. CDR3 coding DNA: TGTGCCAGCTCACCAGGGCCAGGGTCTAACTATGGCTACACCTTC. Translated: CASSPGPGSNYGYTF.

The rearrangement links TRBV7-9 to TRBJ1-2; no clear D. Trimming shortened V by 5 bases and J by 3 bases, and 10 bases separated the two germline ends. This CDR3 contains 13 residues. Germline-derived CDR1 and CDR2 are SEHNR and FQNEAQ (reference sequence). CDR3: CASSPDGDYGYTF. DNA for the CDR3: TGTGCCAGCAGCCCCGACGGGGACTATGGCTACACCTTC.

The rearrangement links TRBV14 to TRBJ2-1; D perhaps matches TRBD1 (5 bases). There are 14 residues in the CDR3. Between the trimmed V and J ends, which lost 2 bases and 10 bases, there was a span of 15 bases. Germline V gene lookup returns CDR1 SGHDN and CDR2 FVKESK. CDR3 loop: CASSQSRASGEQFF. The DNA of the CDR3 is TGTGCCAGCAGCCAATCCAGGGCCTCCGGGGAGCAGTTCTTC.

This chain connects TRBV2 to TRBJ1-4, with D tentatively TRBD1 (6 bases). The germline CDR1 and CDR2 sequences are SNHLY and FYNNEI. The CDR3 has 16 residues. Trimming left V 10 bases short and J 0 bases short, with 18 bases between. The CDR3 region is CATSLRGGATNEKLFF. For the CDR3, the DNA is TGTGCCACCTCACTACGTGGGGGCGCAACTAATGAAAAACTGTTTTTT.

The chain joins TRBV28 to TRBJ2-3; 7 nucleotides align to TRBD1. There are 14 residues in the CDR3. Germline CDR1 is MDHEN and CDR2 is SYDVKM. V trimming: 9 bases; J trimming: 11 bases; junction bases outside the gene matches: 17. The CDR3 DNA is TGTGCCAGTATCAACCCGGGACAGAAGGATGGGCAGTATTTT. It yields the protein CASINPGQKDGQYF.

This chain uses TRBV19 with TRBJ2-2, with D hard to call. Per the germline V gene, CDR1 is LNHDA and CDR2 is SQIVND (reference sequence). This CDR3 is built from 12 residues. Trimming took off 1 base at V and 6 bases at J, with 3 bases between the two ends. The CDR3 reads CASSIAAGELFF. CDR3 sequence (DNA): TGTGCCAGTAGTATAGCGGCCGGGGAGCTGTTTTTT.

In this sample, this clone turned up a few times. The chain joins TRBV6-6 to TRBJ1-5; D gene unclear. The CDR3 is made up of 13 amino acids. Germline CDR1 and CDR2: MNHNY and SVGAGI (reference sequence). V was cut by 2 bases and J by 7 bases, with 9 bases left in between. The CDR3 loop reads CASSYGGLQPQHF. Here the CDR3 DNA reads TGTGCCAGCAGTTACGGAGGGTTGCAGCCCCAGCATTTT.

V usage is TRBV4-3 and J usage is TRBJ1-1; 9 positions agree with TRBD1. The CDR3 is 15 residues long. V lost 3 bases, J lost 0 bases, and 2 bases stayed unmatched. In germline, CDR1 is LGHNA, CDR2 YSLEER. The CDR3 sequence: CASSQGTGMNTEAFF. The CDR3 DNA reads TGCGCCAGCAGCCAGGGGACAGGGATGAACACTGAAGCTTTCTTT.

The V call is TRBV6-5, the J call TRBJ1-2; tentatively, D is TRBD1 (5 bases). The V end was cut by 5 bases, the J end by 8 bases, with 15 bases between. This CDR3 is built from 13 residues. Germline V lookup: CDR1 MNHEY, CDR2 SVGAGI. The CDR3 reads CASSLRQTGGYTF. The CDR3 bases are TGTGCCAGCAGTCTTCGACAGACCGGCGGCTACACCTTC.

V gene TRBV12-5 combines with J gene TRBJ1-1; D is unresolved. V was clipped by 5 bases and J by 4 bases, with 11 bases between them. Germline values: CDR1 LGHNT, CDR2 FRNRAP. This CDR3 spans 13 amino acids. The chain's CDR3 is CASGTLTGTEAFF. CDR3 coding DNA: TGTGCTAGTGGTACACTTACGGGCACTGAAGCTTTCTTT.

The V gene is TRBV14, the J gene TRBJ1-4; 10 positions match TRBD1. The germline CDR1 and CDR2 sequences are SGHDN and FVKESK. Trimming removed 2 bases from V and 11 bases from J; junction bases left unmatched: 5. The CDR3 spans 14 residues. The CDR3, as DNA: TGTGCCAGCAGCCAATGGGGACAGGGGACCAAACTGTTTTTT. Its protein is CASSQWGQGTKLFF. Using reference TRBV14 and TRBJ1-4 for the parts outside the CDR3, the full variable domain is EAGVTQFPSHSVIEKGQTVTLRCDPISGHDNLYWYRRVMGKEIKFLLHFVKESKQDESGMPNNRFLAERTGGTYSTLKVQPAELEDSGVYFCASSQWGQGTKLFFGSGTQLSVL.

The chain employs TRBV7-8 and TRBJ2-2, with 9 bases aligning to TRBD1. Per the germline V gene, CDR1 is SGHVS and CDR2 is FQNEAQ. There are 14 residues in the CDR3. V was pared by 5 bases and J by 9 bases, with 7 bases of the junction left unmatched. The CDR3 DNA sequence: TGTGCCAGCAGCCCGAGGACAGGGGAAAGGGAGCTGTTTTTT. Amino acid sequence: CASSPRTGERELFF.

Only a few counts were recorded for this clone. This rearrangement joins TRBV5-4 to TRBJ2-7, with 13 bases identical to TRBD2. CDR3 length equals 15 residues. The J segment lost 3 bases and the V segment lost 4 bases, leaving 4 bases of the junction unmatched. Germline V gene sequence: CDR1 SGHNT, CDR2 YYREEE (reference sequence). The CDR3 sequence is CASSPGLAGSYEQYF. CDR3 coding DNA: TGTGCCAGCAGCCCGGGACTAGCGGGGAGCTACGAGCAGTACTTC.

DNA for the CDR3: TGTGCCAGCAGTTCGTGGGCCGAGACCTACGAGCAGTACTTC. It codes for CASSSWAETYEQYF. The genes are TRBV6-5 and TRBJ2-5, with D unclear. The J call is uncertain, as TRBJ2-7 better fits the DNA end. The CDR3 runs to 14 residues. The germline CDR1 and CDR2 sequences are MNHEY and SVGAGI.

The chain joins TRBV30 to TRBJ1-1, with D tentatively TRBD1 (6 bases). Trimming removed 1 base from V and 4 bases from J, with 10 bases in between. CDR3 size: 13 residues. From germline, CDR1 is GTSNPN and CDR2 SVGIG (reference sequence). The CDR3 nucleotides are TGTGCCTGGAGTGAGGGGGACGGCACTGAAGCTTTCTTT. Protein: CAWSEGDGTEAFF.

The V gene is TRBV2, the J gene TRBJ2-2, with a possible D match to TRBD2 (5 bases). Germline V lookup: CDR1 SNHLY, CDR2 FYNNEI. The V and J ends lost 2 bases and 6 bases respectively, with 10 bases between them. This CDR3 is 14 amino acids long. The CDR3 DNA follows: TGTGCCAGCAGTGAAACGATAGCGCCCGGGGAGCTGTTTTTT. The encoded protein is CASSETIAPGELFF. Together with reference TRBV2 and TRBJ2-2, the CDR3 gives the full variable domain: EPEVTQTPSHQVTQMGQEVILRCVPISNHLYFYWYRQILGQKVEFLVSFYNNEISEKSEIFDDQFSVERPDGSNFTLKIRSTKLEDSAMYFCASSETIAPGELFFGEGSRLTVL.

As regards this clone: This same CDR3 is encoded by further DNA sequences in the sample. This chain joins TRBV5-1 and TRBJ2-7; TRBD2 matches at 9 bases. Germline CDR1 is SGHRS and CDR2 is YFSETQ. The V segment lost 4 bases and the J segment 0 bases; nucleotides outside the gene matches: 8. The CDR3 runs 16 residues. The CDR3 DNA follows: TGCGCCAGCAGCGGCACTTCTAGCGGGGTCTCCTACGAGCAGTACTTC. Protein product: CASSGTSSGVSYEQYF.

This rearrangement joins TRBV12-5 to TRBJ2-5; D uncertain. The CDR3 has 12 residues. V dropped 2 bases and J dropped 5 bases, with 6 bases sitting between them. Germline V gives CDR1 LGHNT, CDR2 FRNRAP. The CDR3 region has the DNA TGTGCTAGTGGTTTGACGCAGGAGACCCAGTACTTC. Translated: CASGLTQETQYF.